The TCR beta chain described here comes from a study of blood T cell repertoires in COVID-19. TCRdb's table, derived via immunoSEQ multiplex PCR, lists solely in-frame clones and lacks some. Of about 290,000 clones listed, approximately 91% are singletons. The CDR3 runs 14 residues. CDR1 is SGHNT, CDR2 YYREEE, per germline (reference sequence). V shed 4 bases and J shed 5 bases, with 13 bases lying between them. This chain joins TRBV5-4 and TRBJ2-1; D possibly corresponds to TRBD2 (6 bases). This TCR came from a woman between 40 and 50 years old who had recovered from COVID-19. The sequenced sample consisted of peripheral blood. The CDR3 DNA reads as TGTGCCAGCAGCCCTGGCGGCGGGAACAATGAGCAGTTCTTC. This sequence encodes CASSPGGGNNEQFF.